This TCR beta chain stems from a study of blood T cell repertoires in COVID-19. Sequencing used immunoSEQ multiplex PCR; TCRdb keeps in-frame clones, though not all of them. Found here are 250,000 to 300,000 clones, 86% of them singletons; the top ten hold approximately 12%. CDR1 is SGHNT, CDR2 YYREEE, per germline (reference sequence). This CDR3 comprises 12 residues. V dropped 5 bases and J dropped 5 bases, with 11 bases sitting between them. The TCR originated in a woman younger than 45 with COVID-19, enrolled during active disease. Source material: peripheral blood. The chain couples TRBV5-4 to TRBJ2-7; D possibly corresponds to TRBD2 (7 bases). The CDR3: CASSRGGDEQYF. CDR3 DNA sequence: TGTGCCAGCAGTAGGGGGGGGGACGAGCAGTACTTC.